A single sample gave rise to the 26 T cell receptor beta chains below, sequenced in a study of blood T cell repertoires in COVID-19. Produced via immunoSEQ multiplex PCR; TCRdb's table is partial and in-frame only. The sample gives about 210,000 clones, 70% to 90% of which show up once; 3% to 4% is in the top ten. Sequenced sample: PBMCs or T cells enriched from blood (not recorded which). The receptors here all came from a woman aged 35 to 49 with acute COVID-19.

This rearrangement joins TRBV27 to TRBJ2-7; TRBD2 matches 7 bases. V was pared by 4 bases and J by 0 bases, with 3 bases of the junction left unmatched. This CDR3 contains 14 residues. In germline, CDR1 is MNHEY, CDR2 SMNVEV (reference sequence). The CDR3 loop reads CASSWGGSSYEQYF. DNA for the CDR3: TGTGCCAGCAGTTGGGGCGGGAGCTCCTACGAGCAGTACTTC.

The chain has TRBV6-5 and TRBJ2-3; 10 nucleotides align to TRBD2. This CDR3 has 13 residues. The trim removed 10 bases at V and 4 bases at J, leaving 5 bases unmatched. CDR1 and CDR2 from the germline V gene are MNHEY and SVGAGI. CDR3 residues: CANKREGSDTQYF. CDR3 DNA sequence: TGTGCCAACAAGCGGGAGGGGTCAGATACGCAGTATTTT.

The rearrangement uses TRBV7-9 and TRBJ1-1, with TRBD1 matching 7 bases. This CDR3 region has 13 residues. J lost 7 bases, V lost 5 bases, and 7 bases had no gene match. CDR1 SEHNR and CDR2 FQNEAQ come from the germline V gene (reference sequence). The CDR3 here is CASSHLGQLEAFF. CDR3 DNA: TGTGCCAGCAGCCATCTGGGACAGCTTGAAGCTTTCTTT.

The chain recombines TRBV7-3 with TRBJ2-1; 10 bases are a match to TRBD2. CDR1 SGHTA and CDR2 FQGTGA come from the germline V gene. The CDR3 contains 15 residues. J was trimmed by 6 bases and V by 5 bases; bases with no gene match: 7. This CDR3 is CASSITSGTLNEQFF. The DNA for the CDR3 is TGTGCCAGCAGCATTACTAGCGGGACGCTCAATGAGCAGTTCTTC.

The V and J genes are TRBV28 and TRBJ2-2; weak D call: TRBD1 (5 bases). The germline V gene encodes CDR1 MDHEN and CDR2 SYDVKM. The V gene lost 5 bases and the J gene lost 6 bases, with 19 bases spanning the gap. The CDR3 totals 16 residues. CDR3 protein: CASSPPQGFLAGELFF. The CDR3 coding sequence is TGTGCCAGCAGTCCGCCCCAGGGCTTTCTGGCCGGGGAGCTGTTTTTT.

V gene TRBV28 combines with J gene TRBJ1-2, with D unclear. The CDR3 runs to 14 residues. Germline CDR1 reads MDHEN; CDR2 reads SYDVKM. Trimming took 4 bases from V and 5 from J, leaving 14 bases between them. CDR3 sequence (DNA): TGTGCCAGCAGTTACCCCAGACAAAATTATGGCTACACCTTC. This encodes CASSYPRQNYGYTF.

There are a few counts of this clone. One junction end disagrees with the germline gene, perhaps due to a read error. This rearrangement joins TRBV10-3 to TRBJ1-1, with TRBD1 identical over 7 bases. CDR1 and CDR2 (germline): ENHRY, SYGVKD. This CDR3 is built from 12 residues. The CDR3 reads CAIGEDRPWRIF. The CDR3 bases are TGTGCCATCGGGGAGGACAGGCCGTGGAGAATCTTT.

V is TRBV20-1 and J is TRBJ2-7; 7 nucleotides agree with TRBD2. The CDR3 runs to 13 residues. With V trimmed by 3 bases and J by 3 bases, 5 bases remained unmatched. The germline gives CDR1 DFQATT, CDR2 SNEGSKA (reference sequence). The CDR3 reads CSASVAGLYEQYF. The CDR3 region has the DNA TGCAGTGCTAGTGTAGCGGGTCTCTACGAGCAGTACTTC.

The chain has TRBV28 and TRBJ1-6, with D uncertain. There are 12 residues in the CDR3. Germline CDR1 reads MDHEN; CDR2 reads SYDVKM. Trimming took 2 bases from V and 9 from J, leaving 5 bases between them. The CDR3 region is CASSLGSSPLHF. CDR3 sequence (DNA): TGTGCCAGCAGTTTAGGGAGTTCACCCCTCCACTTT.

In DNA form, the CDR3 reads TGTGCCAGCAGCCCAGTGGCAGGGGGTTTCAATGAGCAGTTCTTC. Translation: CASSPVAGGFNEQFF. This chain uses TRBV7-6 with TRBJ2-1; 7 bases are a match to TRBD1. V was pared by 5 bases and J by 6 bases, with 10 bases of the junction left unmatched. Germline lookup yields CDR1 SGHVS and CDR2 FNYEAQ. The length of the CDR3 is 15 residues.

This clone was seen a single time. This chain joins TRBV15 and TRBJ2-3, with D hard to call. Germline V gene sequence: CDR1 LNHNV, CDR2 YYDKDF (reference sequence). V lost 0 bases to trimming and J lost 0 bases, with 7 bases between them. The CDR3 is made up of 15 amino acids. The CDR3 region is CATSRDPSSTDTQYF. The CDR3 bases are TGTGCCACCAGCAGAGATCCTTCCAGCACAGATACGCAGTATTTT.

The table lists this clone with many counts. The chain has TRBV13 and TRBJ2-7; 8 positions agree with TRBD2. After removal of 5 bases from V and 6 bases from J, the junction contained 15 bases not matched to a gene. The CDR3 consists of 16 residues. CDR1 is PRHDT, CDR2 FYEKMQ, per germline (reference sequence). The CDR3 nucleotides read TGTGCCAGCAGCGGAGAGGGTTCGGGAGGGCCTGGCGAGCAGTACTTC. It codes for CASSGEGSGGPGEQYF.

V usage is TRBV27 and J usage is TRBJ2-2; 14 nucleotides line up with TRBD2. This CDR3 region has 17 residues. The junction had 9 bases not matched to a gene; V was cut back by 6 bases and J by 6 bases. Per the germline V gene, CDR1 is MNHEY and CDR2 is SMNVEV (reference sequence). The CDR3 nucleotides are TGTGCCAGCAGCGATCCGGGACTAGCGGGAGCGGCCGGGGAGCTGTTTTTT. Translation: CASSDPGLAGAAGELFF.

The rearrangement links TRBV9 to TRBJ2-5; TRBD2 agrees at 8 bases. The CDR3 is 14 amino acids. Losses at the gene ends were 3 bases for V and 3 bases for J; bases not matched to a gene: 4. Germline V lookup: CDR1 SGDLS, CDR2 YYNGEE. CDR3 nucleotides: TGTGCCAGCAGCGCCCCGACTAGCGAAGAGACCCAGTACTTC. It translates to CASSAPTSEETQYF.

V is TRBV28 and J is TRBJ2-2; 9 nucleotides line up with TRBD2. In germline, CDR1 is MDHEN, CDR2 SYDVKM. The V gene end was trimmed by 6 bases and the J gene end by 5 bases; junction bases not matched to a gene: 13. This CDR3 contains 17 residues. CDR3 sequence: CASRGTFSGSWTGELFF. CDR3 nucleotide sequence: TGTGCCAGCAGGGGGACATTTAGCGGGAGTTGGACCGGGGAGCTGTTTTTT.

The chain uses TRBV7-6 and TRBJ2-2; 9 bases match TRBD2. The junction had 2 bases not matched to a gene; V was cut back by 3 bases and J by 0 bases. Per the germline V gene, CDR1 is SGHVS and CDR2 is FNYEAQ. The CDR3 sequence is 16 residues long. CDR3 protein: CASSFLAGPNTGELFF. For the CDR3, the DNA is TGTGCCAGCAGCTTTCTAGCGGGACCGAACACCGGGGAGCTGTTTTTT.

The chain has TRBV28 and TRBJ2-1, with 8 bases identical to TRBD2. CDR3 size: 15 residues. In germline, CDR1 is MDHEN, CDR2 SYDVKM. With V trimmed by 11 bases and J by 0 bases, 9 bases remained unmatched. This chain's CDR3 is CAHKRGGDSYNEQFF. For the CDR3, the DNA is TGTGCCCATAAACGGGGGGGAGACTCCTACAATGAGCAGTTCTTC. The full variable domain, completed using reference TRBV28 and TRBJ2-1, is DVKVTQSSRYLVKRTGEKVFLECVQDMDHENMFWYRQDPGLGLRLIYFSYDVKMKEKGDIPEGYSVSREKKERFSLILESASTNQTSMYLCAHKRGGDSYNEQFFGPGTRLTVL.

This chain links TRBV6-5 with TRBJ2-7; 12 bases align to TRBD1. Per germline, CDR1 MNHEY and CDR2 SVGAGI. The CDR3 extends over 14 amino acids. The junction had 4 bases not matched to a gene; V was cut back by 4 bases and J by 6 bases. CDR3 nucleotide sequence: TGTGCCAGCAGTTCCCGGGACAGGGGGCCCGAGCAGTACTTC. Protein sequence: CASSSRDRGPEQYF.

This chain uses TRBV7-9 with TRBJ1-3, with 7 bases fitting TRBD1. CDR3 length: 19 residues. The V gene end was trimmed by 5 bases and the J gene end by 0 bases; junction bases not matched to a gene: 16. CDR1 SEHNR and CDR2 FQNEAQ come from the germline V gene (reference sequence). The CDR3 region has the DNA TGTGCCAGCAGCACACGGACAGGCCGCACTCCTTTCTCTGGAAACACCATATATTTT. This encodes CASSTRTGRTPFSGNTIYF.

CDR3 in amino acids: CASSLNFSTSGTKPDLSGANVLTF. The CDR3 DNA follows: TGTGCCAGCAGCTTAAATTTTTCGACTAGCGGGACCAAGCCTGACCTATCTGGGGCCAACGTCCTGACTTTC. The rearrangement joins TRBV7-3 to TRBJ2-6; 11 bases match TRBD2. The CDR3 totals 24 residues. Germline CDR1 and CDR2: SGHTA and FQGTGA. V shed 1 base, J shed 1 base, and the junction held 21 bases outside the gene matches.

This sequence joins TRBV6-2 or TRBV6-3 and TRBJ1-5, with no clear D. Germline V gives CDR1 MNHEY, CDR2 SVGEGT. The CDR3 is 16 amino acids. Between the trimmed V and J ends, which lost 2 bases and 2 bases, there was a span of 13 bases. CDR3 amino acids: CASSYGAGFGNQPQHF. Here the CDR3 DNA reads TGTGCCAGCAGTTACGGAGCGGGATTCGGCAATCAGCCCCAGCATTTT.

This chain connects TRBV9 to TRBJ2-1, with TRBD2 identical over 12 bases. Trimming removed 4 bases from V and 8 bases from J; junction bases left unmatched: 4. The V gene's germline CDR1 is SGDLS and CDR2 YYNGEE. The CDR3 totals 14 residues. For the CDR3, the DNA is TGTGCCAGCAGCCCCCGGACTAGCGGGGATGAGCAGTTCTTC. It encodes CASSPRTSGDEQFF.

This chain joins TRBV28 and TRBJ2-1, with D perhaps TRBD2 (6 bases). Deletions cut 2 bases from V and 10 bases from J, with 21 bases between. CDR1 MDHEN and CDR2 SYDVKM come from the germline V gene. The CDR3 consists of 16 residues. This CDR3 reads CASSLGIGASEPEQFF. CDR3 nucleotide sequence: TGTGCCAGCAGTTTAGGGATCGGGGCTAGCGAACCAGAGCAGTTCTTC.

In this sample, this clone turned up a few times. J is TRBJ2-7 and V is TRBV28; 11 bases are a match to TRBD2. With 6 bases clipped from V and 7 bases from J, the junction kept 17 bases outside the gene matches. Germline V gene data show CDR1 as MDHEN and CDR2 as SYDVKM. This CDR3 region has 17 residues. The CDR3 reads CASSTLGLAGGVLEQYF. For the CDR3, the DNA is TGTGCCAGCAGCACTCTAGGCCTAGCGGGAGGAGTTTTAGAGCAGTACTTC.

This CDR3 is CASSLSGNTIYF. The DNA for the CDR3 is TGTGCCAGCAGCCTCTCTGGAAACACCATATATTTT. The rearrangement joins TRBV10-3 to TRBJ1-3, with unresolved D. The V gene lost 10 bases and the J gene lost 0 bases, with 7 bases spanning the gap. CDR3 length: 12 amino acids. Germline V gives CDR1 ENHRY, CDR2 SYGVKD.

V usage is TRBV29-1 and J usage is TRBJ2-1, with 7 bases identical to TRBD2. The trim removed 3 bases at V and 0 bases at J, leaving 5 bases unmatched. Germline CDR1 SQVTM, CDR2 ANQGSEA. CDR3 size: 15 residues. This chain's CDR3 is CSVDAGAGSYNEQFF. In DNA, the CDR3 is TGCAGCGTTGATGCGGGAGCTGGCTCCTACAATGAGCAGTTCTTC.